Described below is a single TCR beta chain sequence and its context. Antigen: not known. The sample comes from a study of blood T cells in healthy people across ages. The CDR3 length is 15 residues. V was trimmed by 4 bases and J by 1 base, leaving 14 bases between them. Looked up from germline, CDR1 is LGHNA and CDR2 is YNFKEQ. Findings and caveats of the study: CMV status of donors was unknown, possibly confounding expanded clonotype changes.

The authors ran a second PCR of roughly 6 to 11 cycles using a sample-barcoded 5' primer and a J-beta primer mix. Each cDNA molecule, via a template-switch adaptor with 12 random nucleotides, was tagged. TCRdb re-called the 5' RACE reads through MiXCR, storing one row per CDR3 protein. Among over 1,200,000 distinct CDR3 sequences, approximately 59% were seen once, and the ten largest hold 6.5% to 8.5%. The study recruited healthy Caucasian donors from Russia who were aged about 6 to 95. Every sample gave at least 5 micrograms of total RNA when it was extracted. The chain links TRBV4-2 to TRBJ2-7; no definite D call. Source material: blood. This clonotype was obtained from a man between 18 and 35 years old in good health. As DNA, the CDR3 is TGTGCCAGCAGCCTACAAATGGACGGTTCCTACGAGCAGTACTTC. This gives the protein CASSLQMDGSYEQYF.